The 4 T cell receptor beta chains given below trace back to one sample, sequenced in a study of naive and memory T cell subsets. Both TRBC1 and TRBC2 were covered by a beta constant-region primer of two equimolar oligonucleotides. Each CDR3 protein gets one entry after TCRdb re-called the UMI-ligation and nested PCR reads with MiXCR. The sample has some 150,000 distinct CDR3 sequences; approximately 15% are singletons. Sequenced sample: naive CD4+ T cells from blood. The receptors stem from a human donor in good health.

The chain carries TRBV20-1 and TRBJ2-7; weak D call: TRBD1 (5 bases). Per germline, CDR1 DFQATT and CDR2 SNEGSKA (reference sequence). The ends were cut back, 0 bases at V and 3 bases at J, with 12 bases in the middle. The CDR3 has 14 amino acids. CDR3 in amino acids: CSARDRVTGYEQYF. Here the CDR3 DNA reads TGCAGTGCTAGAGATAGGGTTACAGGCTACGAGCAGTACTTC.

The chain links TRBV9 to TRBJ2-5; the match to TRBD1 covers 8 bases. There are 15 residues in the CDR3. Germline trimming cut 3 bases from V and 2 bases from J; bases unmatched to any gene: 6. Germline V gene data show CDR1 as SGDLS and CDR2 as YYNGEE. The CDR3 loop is CASSGDRGPQETQYF. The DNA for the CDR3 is TGTGCCAGCAGCGGAGACAGGGGCCCACAAGAGACCCAGTACTTC.

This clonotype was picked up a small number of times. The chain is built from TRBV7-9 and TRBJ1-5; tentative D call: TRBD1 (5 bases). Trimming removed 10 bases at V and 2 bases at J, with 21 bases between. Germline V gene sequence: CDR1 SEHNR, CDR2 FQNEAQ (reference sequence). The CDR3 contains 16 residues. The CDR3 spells CATTPAGQGGNQPQHF. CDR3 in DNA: TGTGCCACCACGCCCGCAGGGCAAGGAGGCAATCAGCCCCAGCATTTT.

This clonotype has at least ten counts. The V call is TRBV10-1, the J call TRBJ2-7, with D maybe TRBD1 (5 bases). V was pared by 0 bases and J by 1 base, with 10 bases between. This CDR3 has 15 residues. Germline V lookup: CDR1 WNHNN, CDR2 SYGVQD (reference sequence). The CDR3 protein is CASSESRGSSYEQYF. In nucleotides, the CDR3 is TGCGCCAGCAGTGAGTCTAGGGGATCTTCCTACGAGCAGTACTTC.